The TCR beta chain described here comes from a study of post-analysis software for immune sequencing data. Incorporated into the TCR beta cDNA libraries were unique molecular identifiers, which served to reduce PCR and sequencing biases. Yield was approximately 500,000 cDNA molecules from around 0.96 to 9.9 million T cells. TCRdb recomputed calls from the PCR reads with MiXCR, one row per CDR3 protein. The table has 750,000 to 950,000 distinct CDR3 sequences, approximately 50% seen once. Findings of the study overall: F measure clustering grouped samples strongly by preparation batch. TRBV5-6, TRBV5-1 and TRBV20-1 belonged to a set of about five TRBV segments that were more frequent in patients than controls.

Unmatched junction bases numbered 7, after V lost 5 bases and J lost 5 bases. Germline values: CDR1 SGHTA, CDR2 FQGTGA. This CDR3 is 16 amino acids long. Concerning this clonotype itself: Its antigen is undetermined.

Sequencing was performed on blood. The source of this sequence is a girl between 5 and 17 years old with multiple sclerosis. V and J are TRBV7-3 and TRBJ2-1, with TRBD1 matching 12 bases. The CDR3 DNA sequence: TGTGCCAGCAGCCGGGACAGGGGGCATTTGGACAATGAGCAGTTCTTC. Encoded protein: CASSRDRGHLDNEQFF.